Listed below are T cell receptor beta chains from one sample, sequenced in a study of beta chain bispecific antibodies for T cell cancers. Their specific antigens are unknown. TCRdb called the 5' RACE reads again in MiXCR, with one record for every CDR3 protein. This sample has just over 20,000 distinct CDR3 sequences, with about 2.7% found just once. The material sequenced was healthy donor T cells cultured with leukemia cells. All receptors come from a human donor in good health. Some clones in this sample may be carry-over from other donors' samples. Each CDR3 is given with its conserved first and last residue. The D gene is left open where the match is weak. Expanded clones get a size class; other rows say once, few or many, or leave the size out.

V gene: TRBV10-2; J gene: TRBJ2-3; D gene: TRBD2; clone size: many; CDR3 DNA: TGCGCCAGCAGTGATAGCGGGGGAACAGATACGCAGTATTTT; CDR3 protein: CASSDSGGTDTQYF
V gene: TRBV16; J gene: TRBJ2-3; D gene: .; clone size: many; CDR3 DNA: TGTGCCAGCAGCCAATGGGCGGATACGCAGTATTTT; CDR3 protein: CASSQWADTQYF
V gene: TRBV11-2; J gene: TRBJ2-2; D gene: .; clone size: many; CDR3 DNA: TGTGCCAGCAGCTCAGTGGGGGGCACCGGGGAGCTGTTTTTT; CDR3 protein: CASSSVGGTGELFF
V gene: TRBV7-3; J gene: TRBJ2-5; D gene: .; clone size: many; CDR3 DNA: TGTGCCAGCAGCCACCGGGGGGCTTGGGAGACCCAGTACTTC; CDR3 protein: CASSHRGAWETQYF
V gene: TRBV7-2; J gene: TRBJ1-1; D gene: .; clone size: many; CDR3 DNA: TGTGCCAGCAGCCCCCGGTACACTGAAGCTTTCTTT; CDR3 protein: CASSPRYTEAFF
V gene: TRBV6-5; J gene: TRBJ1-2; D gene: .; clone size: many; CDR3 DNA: TGTGCCAGCAGTTATGTTCAGGGCCGTGGCTACACCTTC; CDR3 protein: CASSYVQGRGYTF
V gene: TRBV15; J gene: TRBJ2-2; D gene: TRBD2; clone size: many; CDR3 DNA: TGTGCCACCAGCAGAGATGGGGGGGTCGGGGAGCTGTTTTTT; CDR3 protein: CATSRDGGVGELFF
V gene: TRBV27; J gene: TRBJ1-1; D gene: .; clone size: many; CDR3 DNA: TGTGCCAGCAAGCTAAGGGCAGGGCCGGCTTTCTTT; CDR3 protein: CASKLRAGPAFF
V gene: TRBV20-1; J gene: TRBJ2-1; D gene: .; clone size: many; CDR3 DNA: TGCAGTGCTAGGAGCGCCTGGACCATCTACAATGAGCAGTTCTTC; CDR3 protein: CSARSAWTIYNEQFF
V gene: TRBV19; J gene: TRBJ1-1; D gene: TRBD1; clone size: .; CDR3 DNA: TGTGCCAGCTCCGGACAGGCGAACACTGAAGCTTTCTTT; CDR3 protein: CASSGQANTEAFF
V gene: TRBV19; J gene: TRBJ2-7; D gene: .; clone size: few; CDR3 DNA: TGTGCCAGTGGTGAGGGATTCTACGAGCAGTACTTC; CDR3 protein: CASGEGFYEQYF
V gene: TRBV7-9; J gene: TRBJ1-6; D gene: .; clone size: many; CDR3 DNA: TGTGCCAGCAGCTTCTCCGGTTCACCCCTCCACTTT; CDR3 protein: CASSFSGSPLHF
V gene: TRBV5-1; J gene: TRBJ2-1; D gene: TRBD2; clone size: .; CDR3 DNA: TGCGCCAGCAGTTACGGGACTAGCGGGGTGAATGAGCAGTTCTTC; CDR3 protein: CASSYGTSGVNEQFF
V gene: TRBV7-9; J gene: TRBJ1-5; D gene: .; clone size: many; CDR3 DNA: TGTGCCAGCAGCTTTTCTAGGGCGGAGCCCCAGCATTTT; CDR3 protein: CASSFSRAEPQHF
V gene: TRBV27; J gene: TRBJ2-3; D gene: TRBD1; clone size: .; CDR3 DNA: TGTGCCAGCAGTCCGTTAGGGACAGGGGCATGGGATACGCAGTATTTT; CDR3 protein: CASSPLGTGAWDTQYF
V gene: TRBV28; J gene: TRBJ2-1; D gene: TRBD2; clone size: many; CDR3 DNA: TGTGCCAGCAGTTCACGGGGGGACTACAATGAGCAGTTCTTC; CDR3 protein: CASSSRGDYNEQFF
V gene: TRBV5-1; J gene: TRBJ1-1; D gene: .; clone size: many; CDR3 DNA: TGCGCCAGCAGCTCCGGGGGTACGACGAATGATTTGAACACTGAAGCTTTCTTT; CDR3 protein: CASSSGGTTNDLNTEAFF
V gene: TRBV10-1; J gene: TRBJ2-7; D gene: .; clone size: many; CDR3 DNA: TGCGCCAGCAGTGACTTGAAGGTATCCGAGCAGTACTTC; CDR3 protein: CASSDLKVSEQYF
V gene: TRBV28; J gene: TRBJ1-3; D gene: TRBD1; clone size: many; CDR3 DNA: TGTGCCAGCAGTCCCTTGACAGGGACTGGAAACACCATATATTTT; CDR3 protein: CASSPLTGTGNTIYF
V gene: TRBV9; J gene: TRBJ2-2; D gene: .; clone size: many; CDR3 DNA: TGTGCCAGCAGCGGGGGGGCCTTCACCGGGGAGCTGTTTTTT; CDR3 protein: CASSGGAFTGELFF
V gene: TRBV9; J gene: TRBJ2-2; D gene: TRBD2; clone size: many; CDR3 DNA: TGTGCCAGCAGCGTAGCTCTACGGGGGGCGAACACCGGGGAGCTGTTTTTT; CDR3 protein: CASSVALRGANTGELFF
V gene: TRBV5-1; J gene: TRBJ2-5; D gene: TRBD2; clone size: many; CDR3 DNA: TGCGCCAGCAGCTTGGAATCCTGGGGGGGACAAGAGACCCAGTACTTC; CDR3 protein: CASSLESWGGQETQYF
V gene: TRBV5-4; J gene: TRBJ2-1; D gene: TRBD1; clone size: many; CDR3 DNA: TGTGCCAGCAGCTCCGGGACAGGGACTTACAATGAGCAGTTCTTC; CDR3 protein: CASSSGTGTYNEQFF
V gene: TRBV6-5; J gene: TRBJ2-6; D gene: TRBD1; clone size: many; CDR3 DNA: TGTGCCAGCAGTTATAACAGGGGGCACGGGGCCAACGTCCTGACTTTC; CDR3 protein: CASSYNRGHGANVLTF
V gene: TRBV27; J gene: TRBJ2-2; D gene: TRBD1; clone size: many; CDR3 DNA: TGTGCCAGCAGTCCTCCGGGACAGGGGGTATCCGGGGAGCTGTTTTTT; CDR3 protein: CASSPPGQGVSGELFF
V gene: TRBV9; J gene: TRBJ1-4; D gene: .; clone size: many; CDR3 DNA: TGTGCCAGCAGCGTAGAAGGCAGCCGTAATGAAAAACTGTTTTTT; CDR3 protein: CASSVEGSRNEKLFF
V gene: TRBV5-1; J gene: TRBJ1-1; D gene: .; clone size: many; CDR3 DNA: TGCGCCAGCAGCTTGGCTTGGGTGAACACTGAAGCTTTCTTT; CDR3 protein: CASSLAWVNTEAFF
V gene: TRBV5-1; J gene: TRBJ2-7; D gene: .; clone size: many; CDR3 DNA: TGCGCCAGCAGCTTGGGGATCTCCTACGAGCAGTACTTC; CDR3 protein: CASSLGISYEQYF
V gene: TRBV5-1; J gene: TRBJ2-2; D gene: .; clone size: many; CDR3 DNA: TGCGCCAGCAGCTTGGGAACCGAAGGCCCCACCGGGGAGCTGTTTTTT; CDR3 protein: CASSLGTEGPTGELFF
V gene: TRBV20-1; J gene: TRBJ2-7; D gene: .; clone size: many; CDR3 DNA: TGCAGTGCTAGAGACGGGACTGCATCCTACGAGCAGTACTTC; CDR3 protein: CSARDGTASYEQYF
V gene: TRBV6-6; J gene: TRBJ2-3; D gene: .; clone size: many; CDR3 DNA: TGTGCCAGCAGTTACGGGCAGAGCACAGATACGCAGTATTTT; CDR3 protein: CASSYGQSTDTQYF
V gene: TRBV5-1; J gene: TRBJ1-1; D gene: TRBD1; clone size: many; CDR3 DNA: TGCGCCAGCAGCTTGGGACAGGGTAACCTAATGAACACTGAAGCTTTCTTT; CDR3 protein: CASSLGQGNLMNTEAFF
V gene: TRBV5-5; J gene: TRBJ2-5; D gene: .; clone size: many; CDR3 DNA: TGTGCCAGCAGCTTGGAACCGCCCCAAGAGACCCAGTACTTC; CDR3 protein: CASSLEPPQETQYF
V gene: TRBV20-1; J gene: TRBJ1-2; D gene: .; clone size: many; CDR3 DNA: TGCAGTGCGGACGGACAGAACTATGGCTACACCTTC; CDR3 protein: CSADGQNYGYTF
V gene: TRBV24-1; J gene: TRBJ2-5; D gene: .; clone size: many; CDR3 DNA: TGTGCCACCAAATCACCAATAGGGGGACTAGAGACCCAGTACTTC; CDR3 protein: CATKSPIGGLETQYF
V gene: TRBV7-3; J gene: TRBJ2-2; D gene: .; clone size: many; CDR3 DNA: TGTGCCAGCAGCTTAAAACAGGGAGACGGGGAGCTGTTTTTT; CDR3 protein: CASSLKQGDGELFF
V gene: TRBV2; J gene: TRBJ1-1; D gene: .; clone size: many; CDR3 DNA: TGTGCCAGCAGAGTACAGATGAACACTGAAGCTTTCTTT; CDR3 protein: CASRVQMNTEAFF
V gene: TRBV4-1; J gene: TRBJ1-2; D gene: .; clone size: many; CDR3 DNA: TGCGCCAGCAGCCAAGGGGGAGGTCTGAACTATGGCTACACCTTC; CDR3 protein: CASSQGGGLNYGYTF
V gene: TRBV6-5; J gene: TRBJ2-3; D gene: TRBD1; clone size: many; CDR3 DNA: TGTGCCAGCAGCCCGGGACAGTTCACAGATACGCAGTATTTT; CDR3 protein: CASSPGQFTDTQYF
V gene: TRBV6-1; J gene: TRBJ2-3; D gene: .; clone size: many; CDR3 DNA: TGTGCCAGCAGGGGGGGGGCCGGCACAGATACGCAGTATTTT; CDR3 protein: CASRGGAGTDTQYF
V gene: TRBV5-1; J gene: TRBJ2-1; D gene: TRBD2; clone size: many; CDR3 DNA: TGCGCCAGCAGCTCCGGGACTAGCGGGGGGATTAGCTCCTACAATGAGCAGTTCTTC; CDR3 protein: CASSSGTSGGISSYNEQFF
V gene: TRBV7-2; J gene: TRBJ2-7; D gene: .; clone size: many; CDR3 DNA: TGTGCCAGCAGCTTAGCCGGGGGCCTCTCCTACGAGCAGTACTTC; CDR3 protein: CASSLAGGLSYEQYF